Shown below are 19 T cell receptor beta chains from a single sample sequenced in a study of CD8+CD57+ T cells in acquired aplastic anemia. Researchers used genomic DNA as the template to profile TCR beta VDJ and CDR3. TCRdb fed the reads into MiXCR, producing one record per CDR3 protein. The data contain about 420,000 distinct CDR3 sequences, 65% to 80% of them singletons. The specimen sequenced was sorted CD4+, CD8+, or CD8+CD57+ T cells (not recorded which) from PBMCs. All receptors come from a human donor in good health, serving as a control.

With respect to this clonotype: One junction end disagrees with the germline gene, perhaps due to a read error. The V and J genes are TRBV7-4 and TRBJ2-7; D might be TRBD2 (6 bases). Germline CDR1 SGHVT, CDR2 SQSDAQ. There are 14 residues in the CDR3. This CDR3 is CASSASRLVYDQYF. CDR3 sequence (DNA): TGTGCCAGCAGCGCGTCGAGACTAGTCTACGATCAGTACTTC.

Here the CDR3 reads CSAPGTGGYANVLTF. The CDR3 nucleotides are TGCAGTGCTCCGGGGACAGGCGGCTACGCCAACGTCCTGACTTTC. The chain employs TRBV20-1 and TRBJ2-6; 8 bases are a match to TRBD1. The CDR3 has 15 residues. CDR1 is DFQATT and CDR2 is SNEGSKA in the germline V gene (reference sequence). V shed 5 bases, J shed 7 bases, and the junction held 10 bases outside the gene matches.

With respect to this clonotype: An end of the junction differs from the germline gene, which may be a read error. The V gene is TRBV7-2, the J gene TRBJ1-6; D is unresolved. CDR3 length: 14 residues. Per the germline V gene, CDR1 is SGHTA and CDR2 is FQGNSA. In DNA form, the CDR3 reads TGTGCCAGCAGCTTCGCTAGGGATCAGCCCCAGCATTTTTTT. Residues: CASSFARDQPQHFF.

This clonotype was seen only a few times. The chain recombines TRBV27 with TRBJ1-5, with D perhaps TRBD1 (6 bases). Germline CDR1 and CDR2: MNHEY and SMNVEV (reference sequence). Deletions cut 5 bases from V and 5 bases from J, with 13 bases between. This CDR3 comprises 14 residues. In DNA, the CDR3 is TGTGCCAGCAGTCTTCAGAGGGGGGATCAGCCCCAGCATTTT. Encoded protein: CASSLQRGDQPQHF.

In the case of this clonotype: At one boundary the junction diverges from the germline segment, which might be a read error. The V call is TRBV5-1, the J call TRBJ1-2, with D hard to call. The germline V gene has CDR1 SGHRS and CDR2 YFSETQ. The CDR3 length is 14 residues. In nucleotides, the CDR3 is TGTGCCAGCAGCCAGGCGACTAGCGGGCATGGCTACACCTTC. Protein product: CASSQATSGHGYTF.

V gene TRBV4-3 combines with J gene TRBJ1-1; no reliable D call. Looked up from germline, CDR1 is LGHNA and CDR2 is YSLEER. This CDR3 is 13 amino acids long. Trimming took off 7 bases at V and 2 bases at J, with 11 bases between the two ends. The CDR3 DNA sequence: TGCGCCAGCACACAAAATAGTAACACTGAAGCTTTCTTT. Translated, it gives CASTQNSNTEAFF.

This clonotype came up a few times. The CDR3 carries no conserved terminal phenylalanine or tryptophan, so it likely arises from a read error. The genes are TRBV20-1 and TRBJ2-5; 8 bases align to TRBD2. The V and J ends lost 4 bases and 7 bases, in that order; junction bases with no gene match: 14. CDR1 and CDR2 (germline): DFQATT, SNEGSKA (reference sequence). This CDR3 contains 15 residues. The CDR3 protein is CSAIDYPGGSGTQYS. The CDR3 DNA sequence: TGCAGTGCTATAGATTATCCGGGGGGGAGTGGGACCCAGTACTCC.

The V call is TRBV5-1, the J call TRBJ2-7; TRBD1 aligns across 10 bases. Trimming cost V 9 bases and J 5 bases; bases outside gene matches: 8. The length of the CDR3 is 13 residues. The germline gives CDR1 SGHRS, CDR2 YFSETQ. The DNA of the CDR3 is TGCGCCAACCCCCGGGACAGGGGCCACGAGCAGTACTTC. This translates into CANPRDRGHEQYF.

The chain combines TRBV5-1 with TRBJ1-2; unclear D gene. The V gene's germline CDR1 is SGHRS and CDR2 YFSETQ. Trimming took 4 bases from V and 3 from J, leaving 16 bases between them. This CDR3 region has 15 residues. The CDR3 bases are TGCGCCAGCAGCCGGGATGCCTACGAGCACTATGGCTACACCTTC. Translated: CASSRDAYEHYGYTF.

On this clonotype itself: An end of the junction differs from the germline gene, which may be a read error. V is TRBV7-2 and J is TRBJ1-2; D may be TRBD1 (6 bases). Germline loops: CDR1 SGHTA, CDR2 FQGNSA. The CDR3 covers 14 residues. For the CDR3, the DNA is TGTGCCAGCAGCTTAGTCAGGGGCTACGAGCAGTACTTCTTC. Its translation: CASSLVRGYEQYFF.

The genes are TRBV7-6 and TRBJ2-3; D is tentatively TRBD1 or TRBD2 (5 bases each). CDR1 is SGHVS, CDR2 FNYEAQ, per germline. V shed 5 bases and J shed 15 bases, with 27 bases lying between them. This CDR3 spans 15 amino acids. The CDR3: CASSLEGRNSPLHYF. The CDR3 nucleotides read TGTGCCAGCAGCCTAGAGGGGCGGAATTCACCCCTCCACTATTTT.

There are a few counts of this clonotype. The CDR3 spells CASKGAGDTGELFF. For the CDR3, the DNA is TGTGCCAGTAAGGGGGCAGGGGACACCGGGGAGCTGTTTTTT. The V and J genes are TRBV7-2 and TRBJ2-2; 7 bases line up with TRBD1. This CDR3 has 14 residues. The germline gives CDR1 SGHTA, CDR2 FQGNSA. With 9 bases clipped from V and 3 bases from J, the junction kept 7 bases outside the gene matches. The full variable domain, in which reference TRBV7-2 and TRBJ2-2 provide the parts outside the CDR3, is GAGVSQSPSNKVTEKGKDVELRCDPISGHTALYWYRQSLGQGLEFLIYFQGNSAPDKSGLPSDRFSAERTGGSVSTLTIQRTQQEDSAVYLCASKGAGDTGELFFGEGSRLTVL.

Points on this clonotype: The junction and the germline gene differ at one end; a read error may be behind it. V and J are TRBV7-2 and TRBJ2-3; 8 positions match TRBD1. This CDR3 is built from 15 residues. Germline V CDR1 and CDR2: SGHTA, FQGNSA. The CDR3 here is CASSPGGERADTEYF. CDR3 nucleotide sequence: TGTGCCAGCAGCCCAGGGGGCGAGAGGGCAGATACGGAGTATTTT.

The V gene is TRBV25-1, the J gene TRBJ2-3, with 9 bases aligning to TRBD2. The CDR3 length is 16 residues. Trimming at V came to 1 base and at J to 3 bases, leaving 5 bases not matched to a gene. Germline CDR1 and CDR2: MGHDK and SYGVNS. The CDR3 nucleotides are TGTGCCAGCAGTGAATCCAGCCTAGCGGGGACAGATACGCAGTATTTT. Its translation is CASSESSLAGTDTQYF.

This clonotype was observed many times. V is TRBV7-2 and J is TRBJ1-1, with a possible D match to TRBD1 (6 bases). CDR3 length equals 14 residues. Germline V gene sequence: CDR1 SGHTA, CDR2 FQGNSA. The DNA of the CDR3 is TGTGCAGGGGGGGCGGGAAGGGGGGGGACTGAAGCTTTCTTT. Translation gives CAGGAGRGGTEAFF. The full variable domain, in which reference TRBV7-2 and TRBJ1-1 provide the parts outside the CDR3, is GAGVSQSPSNKVTEKGKDVELRCDPISGHTALYWYRQSLGQGLEFLIYFQGNSAPDKSGLPSDRFSAERTGGSVSTLTIQRTQQEDSAVYLCAGGAGRGGTEAFFGQGTRLTVV.

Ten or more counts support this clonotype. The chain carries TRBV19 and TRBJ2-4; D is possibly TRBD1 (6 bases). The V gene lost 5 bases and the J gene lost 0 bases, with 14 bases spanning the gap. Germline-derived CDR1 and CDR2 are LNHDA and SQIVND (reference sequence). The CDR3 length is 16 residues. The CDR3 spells CASSPQGLLAKNIQYF. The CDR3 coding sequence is TGTGCCAGTAGTCCACAGGGTTTACTAGCCAAAAACATTCAGTACTTC.

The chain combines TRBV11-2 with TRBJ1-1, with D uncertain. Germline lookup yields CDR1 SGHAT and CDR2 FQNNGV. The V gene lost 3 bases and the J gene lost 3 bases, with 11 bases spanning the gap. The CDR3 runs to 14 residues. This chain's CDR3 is CASSFSYGYTEAFF. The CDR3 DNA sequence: TGTGCCAGCAGCTTCTCTTATGGCTACACTGAAGCTTTCTTT.

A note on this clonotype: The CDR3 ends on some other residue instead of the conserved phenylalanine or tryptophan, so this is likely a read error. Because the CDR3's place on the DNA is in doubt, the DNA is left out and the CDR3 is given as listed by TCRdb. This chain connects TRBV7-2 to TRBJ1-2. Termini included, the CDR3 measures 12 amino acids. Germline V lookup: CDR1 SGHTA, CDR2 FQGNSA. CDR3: CASSGYTHGYAA.

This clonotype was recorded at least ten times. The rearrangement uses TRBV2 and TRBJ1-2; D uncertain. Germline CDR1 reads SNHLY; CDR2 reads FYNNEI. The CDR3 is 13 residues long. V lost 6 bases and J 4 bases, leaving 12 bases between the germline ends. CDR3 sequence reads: CASSGGPIYGYTF. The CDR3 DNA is TGTGCCAGCAGCGGCGGACCGATCTATGGCTACACCTTC.